This T cell receptor (beta chain) was sequenced for a study of blood T cell repertoires in COVID-19. The assay was immunoSEQ multiplex PCR, and TCRdb's table has in-frame clones only and misses some. The sample shows over 150,000 clones, 84% of them seen only once. The specimen sequenced was peripheral blood. The TCR sequence derives from a human donor in a cohort sampled during active COVID-19.

This CDR3 reads CASSLWGERSEKLFF. CDR3 nucleotide sequence: TGTGCCAGCAGCCTATGGGGGGAGCGGAGTGAAAAACTGTTTTTT. The rearrangement uses TRBV3-1 (or the pseudogene TRBV3-2) and TRBJ1-4; TRBD1 is a possible D gene (5 bases). Germline CDR1 is LGHDT and CDR2 is YNNKEL (reference sequence). The germline V and J ends were trimmed by 4 bases and 7 bases, with 16 bases remaining between them. This CDR3 spans 15 amino acids.